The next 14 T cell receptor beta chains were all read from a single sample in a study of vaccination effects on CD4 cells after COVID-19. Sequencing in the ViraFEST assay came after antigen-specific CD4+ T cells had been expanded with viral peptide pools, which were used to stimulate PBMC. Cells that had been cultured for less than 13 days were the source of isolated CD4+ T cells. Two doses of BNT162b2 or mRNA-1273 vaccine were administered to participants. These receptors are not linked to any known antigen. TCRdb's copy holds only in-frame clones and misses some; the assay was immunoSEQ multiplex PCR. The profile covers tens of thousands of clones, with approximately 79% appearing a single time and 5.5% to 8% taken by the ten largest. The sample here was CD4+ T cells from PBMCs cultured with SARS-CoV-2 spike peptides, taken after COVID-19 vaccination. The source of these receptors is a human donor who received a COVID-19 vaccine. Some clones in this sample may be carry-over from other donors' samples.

The CDR3 is CASSLEQAGNTIYF. CDR3 nucleotides: TGCGCCAGCAGCTTAGAGCAGGCCGGAAACACCATATATTTT. The chain carries TRBV5-1 and TRBJ1-3; D is ambiguous. CDR3 size: 14 residues. CDR1 and CDR2 from the germline V gene are SGHRS and YFSETQ. With 2 bases removed from V and 4 bases from J, the gap between germline ends came to 10 bases.

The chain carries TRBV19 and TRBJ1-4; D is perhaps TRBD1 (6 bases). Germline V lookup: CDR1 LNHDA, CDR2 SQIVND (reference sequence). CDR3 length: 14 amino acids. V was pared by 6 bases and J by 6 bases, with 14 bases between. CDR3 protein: CASSHRVGDEKLFF. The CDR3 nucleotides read TGTGCCAGTAGCCACAGGGTGGGAGATGAAAAACTGTTTTTT.

CDR3 residues: CASRDRDGNTEAFF. The CDR3 DNA sequence: TGCGCCAGCAGGGACAGGGATGGGAACACTGAAGCTTTCTTT. This chain connects TRBV10-2 to TRBJ1-1; the match to TRBD1 covers 8 bases. V lost 6 bases to trimming and J lost 1 base; unmatched junction nucleotides: 4. The CDR3 is made up of 14 amino acids. The germline V gene has CDR1 WSHSY and CDR2 SAAADI.

The CDR3 spells CASSLGDRDVQPQHF. The DNA for the CDR3 is TGTGCCAGCAGCTTAGGAGACAGGGATGTACAGCCCCAGCATTTT. V and J are TRBV7-2 and TRBJ1-5, with TRBD1 matching 7 bases. V was pared by 1 base and J by 7 bases, with 7 bases of the junction left unmatched. The CDR3 has 15 residues. The V gene's germline CDR1 is SGHTA and CDR2 FQGNSA.

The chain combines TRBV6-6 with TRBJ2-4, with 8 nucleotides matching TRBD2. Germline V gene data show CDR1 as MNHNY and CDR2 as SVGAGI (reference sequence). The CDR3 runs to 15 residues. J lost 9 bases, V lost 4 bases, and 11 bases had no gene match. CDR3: CASSSSPGGDGIQYF. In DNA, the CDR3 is TGTGCCAGCAGTTCCTCACCCGGGGGGGACGGCATTCAGTACTTC.

The CDR3: CASSPSGGPTDTQYF. The CDR3, as DNA: TGTGCCAGCTCACCCAGCGGGGGACCTACAGATACGCAGTATTTT. The gene calls are TRBV18 and TRBJ2-3, with TRBD2 matching 8 bases. Germline V lookup: CDR1 KGHSH, CDR2 LQKENI. The CDR3 sequence is 15 residues long. After removal of 3 bases from V and 3 bases from J, the junction contained 5 bases not matched to a gene.

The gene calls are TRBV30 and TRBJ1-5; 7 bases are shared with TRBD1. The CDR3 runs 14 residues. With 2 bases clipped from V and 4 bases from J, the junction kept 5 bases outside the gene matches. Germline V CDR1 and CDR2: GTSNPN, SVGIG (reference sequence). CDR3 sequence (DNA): TGTGCCTGGAGTAGGGGACAGACTAATCAGCCCCAGCATTTT. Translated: CAWSRGQTNQPQHF.

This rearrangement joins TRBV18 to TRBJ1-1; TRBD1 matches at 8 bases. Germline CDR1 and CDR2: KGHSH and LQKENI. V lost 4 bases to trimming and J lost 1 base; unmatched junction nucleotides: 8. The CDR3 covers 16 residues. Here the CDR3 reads CASSRSGGGENTEAFF. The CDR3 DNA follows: TGTGCCAGCTCACGTTCAGGGGGCGGTGAGAACACTGAAGCTTTCTTT.

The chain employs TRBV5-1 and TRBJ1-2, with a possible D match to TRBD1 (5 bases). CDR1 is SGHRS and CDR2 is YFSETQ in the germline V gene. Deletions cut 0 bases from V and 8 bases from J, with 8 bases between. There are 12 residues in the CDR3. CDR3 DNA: TGCGCCAGCAGCTTGGAGGGGCCCGGCTACACCTTC. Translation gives CASSLEGPGYTF. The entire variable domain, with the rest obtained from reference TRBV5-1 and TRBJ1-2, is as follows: KAGVTQTPRYLIKTRGQQVTLSCSPISGHRSVSWYQQTPGQGLQFLFEYFSETQRNKGNFPGRFSGRQFSNSRSEMNVSTLELGDSALYLCASSLEGPGYTFGSGTRLTVV.

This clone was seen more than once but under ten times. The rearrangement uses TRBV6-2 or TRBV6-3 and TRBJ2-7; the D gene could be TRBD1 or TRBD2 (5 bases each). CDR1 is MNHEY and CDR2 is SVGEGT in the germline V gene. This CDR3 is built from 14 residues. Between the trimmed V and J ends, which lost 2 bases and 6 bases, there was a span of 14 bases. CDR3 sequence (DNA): TGTGCCAGCAGTTACCACCCTTGGGGGACCGAGCAGTACGTC. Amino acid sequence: CASSYHPWGTEQYV.

The CDR3 DNA reads as TGCGCCAGCAGCTTGGAGGGCATACCGAACACTGAAGCTTTCTTT. Translating gives CASSLEGIPNTEAFF. The chain combines TRBV5-1 with TRBJ1-1; D is unclear. The V gene lost 0 bases and the J gene lost 1 base, with 10 bases spanning the gap. The germline V gene has CDR1 SGHRS and CDR2 YFSETQ. This CDR3 is 15 amino acids long.

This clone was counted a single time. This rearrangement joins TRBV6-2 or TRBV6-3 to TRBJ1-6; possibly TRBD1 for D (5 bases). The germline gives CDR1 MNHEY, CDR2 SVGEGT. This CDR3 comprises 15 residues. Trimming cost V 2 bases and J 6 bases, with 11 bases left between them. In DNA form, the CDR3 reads TGTGCCAGCAGTTACAGGGGACCTGTTAATTCACCCCTCCACTTT. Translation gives CASSYRGPVNSPLHF.

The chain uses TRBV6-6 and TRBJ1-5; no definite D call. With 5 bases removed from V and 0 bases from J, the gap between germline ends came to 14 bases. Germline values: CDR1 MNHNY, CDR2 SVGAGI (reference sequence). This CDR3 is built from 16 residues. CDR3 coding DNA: TGTGCCAGCAGTCCCGACCGGCTCAATAGCAATCAGCCCCAGCATTTT. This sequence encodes CASSPDRLNSNQPQHF.

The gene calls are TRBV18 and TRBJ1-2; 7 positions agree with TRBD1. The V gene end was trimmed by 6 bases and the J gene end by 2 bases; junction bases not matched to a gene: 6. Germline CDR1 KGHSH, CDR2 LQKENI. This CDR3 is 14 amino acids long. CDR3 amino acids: CASSQDRVNYGYTF. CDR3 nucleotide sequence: TGTGCCAGCTCTCAAGACAGGGTGAACTATGGCTACACCTTC. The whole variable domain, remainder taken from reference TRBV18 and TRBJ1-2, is NAGVMQNPRHLVRRRGQEARLRCSPMKGHSHVYWYRQLPEEGLKFMVYLQKENIIDESGMPKERFSAEFPKEGPSILRIQQVVRGDSAAYFCASSQDRVNYGYTFGSGTRLTVV.